A selection of T cell receptor beta chains follows, all from one sample in a study of T cell responses to AZD1222 COVID-19 vaccine. The data were produced by immunoSEQ multiplex PCR, yet TCRdb's version contains in-frame clones alone and is incomplete. This table has more than 95,000 clones, roughly nine tenths appearing once. Sample: peripheral blood, taken on day 0 of AZD1222 vaccination. These receptors all come from an adult in good health. CDR3s include the opening cysteine and the closing phenylalanine or tryptophan. A D gene is named only where the DNA matches it firmly. The size entry is marked missing in some rows and otherwise reads once, few, many or a size class.

NA	TRBJ2-7	TRBV6-5	TRBD2	TGTGCCAGCATGGCGCTAGCGGGAGGTGAGCAGTACTTC	CASMALAGGEQYF
NA	TRBJ2-2	TRBV1	NA	TGCACCAGCAGCCACACATCCGGGACTAGCGGGAGGAACACCGGGGAGCTGTTTTTT	CTSSHTSGTSGRNTGELFF
NA	TRBJ2-1	TRBV20-1	TRBD1	TGCAGTGCTAGTCCGAACCCGGACAGGGGTTATCATGAGCAGTTCTTC	CSASPNPDRGYHEQFF
NA	TRBJ2-1	TRBV9	TRBD2	TGTGCCAGCAGCGTAGTTGGACTAGCGGAGTGGTCCAATGAGCAGTTCTTC	CASSVVGLAEWSNEQFF
NA	TRBJ2-3	TRBV19	TRBD2	TGTGCCAGTAGTATCCGGCTAGCGGGAACCACAGATACGCAGTATTTT	CASSIRLAGTTDTQYF
NA	TRBJ2-1	TRBV29-1	NA	TGCAGCGCCCGACTAGGACCTCTCAATGAGCAGTTCTTC	CSARLGPLNEQFF
NA	TRBJ1-1	TRBV2	TRBD1	TGTGCCAGCAGTACCTCACAGGGGATTGGTACTGAAGCTTTCTTT	CASSTSQGIGTEAFF
once	TRBJ1-1	TRBV28	NA	TGTGCCAGCACCCCGAGAGGGGTGAACACTGAAGCTTTCTTT	CASTPRGVNTEAFF
NA	TRBJ1-4	TRBV19	TRBD1	TGTGCCAGTAGTATCGGACAGGGCCGTGAAAAACTGTTTTTT	CASSIGQGREKLFF
NA	TRBJ1-5	TRBV18	TRBD1	TGTGCCAGCTCAGGCCAACAGGGGGCAAATCAGCCCCAGCATTTT	CASSGQQGANQPQHF
NA	TRBJ2-7	TRBV27	TRBD1	TGTGCCAGCAGCGCCAACGGACAGGGTGTCTACGAGCAGTACTTC	CASSANGQGVYEQYF
NA	TRBJ2-1	TRBV5-6	TRBD2	TGTGCCAGCAGTTACGGACTAGCGGGAGCCCAGAGCTCCTACAATGAGCAGTTCTTC	CASSYGLAGAQSSYNEQFF
NA	TRBJ1-5	TRBV19	NA	TGTGCCAGTTCTCAGGGAGGGGATCAGCCCCAGCATTTT	CASSQGGDQPQHF
few	TRBJ2-3	TRBV24-1	TRBD2	TGTGCCACCAGTGATCTAGCGGGGGACACAGATACGCAGTATTTT	CATSDLAGDTDTQYF
once	TRBJ2-1	TRBV4-3	TRBD1	TGCGCCAGCAGCCGGACAGGCACCTACAATGAGCAGTTCTTC	CASSRTGTYNEQFF
NA	TRBJ2-7	TRBV27	NA	TGTGCCAGCAGTTTAAAATTCGGTATATACGAGCAGTACTTC	CASSLKFGIYEQYF
NA	TRBJ2-5	TRBV29-1	NA	TGCAGCGTTGTCCCGGGTGGAGAGACCCAGTACTTC	CSVVPGGETQYF
NA	TRBJ2-3	TRBV3-1/TRBV3-2	NA	TGTGCCAGCAGCCAAGTGTCCCGAAAGACAGAGTGGGATACGCAGTATTTT	CASSQVSRKTEWDTQYF
NA	TRBJ1-2	TRBV6-6	NA	TGTGCCAGCAGTCCCGAAGGTCTACGGGCCATTAACTATGGCTACACCTTC	CASSPEGLRAINYGYTF
NA	TRBJ2-1	TRBV5-1	TRBD2	TGCGCCAGCAGTTGGACCCTAGCGGACCCCTCCAATGAGCAGTTCTTC	CASSWTLADPSNEQFF
NA	TRBJ2-7	TRBV28	TRBD2	TGTGCCAGCCTCCTTGGGGCTAGCGGGGCCTACGAGCAGTACTTC	CASLLGASGAYEQYF
NA	TRBJ1-2	TRBV19	NA	TGTGCCAGTCGTTTGGCGTCCCGATCTAACTATGGCTACACCTTC	CASRLASRSNYGYTF
NA	TRBJ2-7	TRBV29-1	NA	TGCAGCGTTACCGGGGGACGGAACGAGCAGTACTTC	CSVTGGRNEQYF
NA	TRBJ2-2	TRBV9	NA	TGTGCCAGCAGCCCAAGAGCATTAGGAGGCGGCGGGGAGCTGTTTTTT	CASSPRALGGGGELFF
NA	TRBJ1-1	TRBV6-1	NA	TGTGCCAGCAGTGTTCCGGAGGGGTCCGGGAACACTGAAGCTTTCTTT	CASSVPEGSGNTEAFF
NA	TRBJ1-1	TRBV5-1	NA	TGCGCCAGCAGCTTTGACATGAACACTGAAGCTTTCTTT	CASSFDMNTEAFF
NA	TRBJ2-2	TRBV14	TRBD1	TGTGCCAGCAGCCCGTCCGGGACAGGGGTCACCGGGGAGCTGTTTTTT	CASSPSGTGVTGELFF
NA	TRBJ2-7	TRBV5-1	TRBD2	TGCGCCAGCAGCTCCCTAGCGGGAGGAGACTACGAGCAGTACTTC	CASSSLAGGDYEQYF
NA	TRBJ1-2	TRBV18	NA	TGTGCCAGCTCACCACAGGGTGTCTATGGCTACACCTTC	CASSPQGVYGYTF
NA	TRBJ1-2	TRBV30	NA	TGTGCCTGGAGTGTACTAGGGTTCTATGGCTACACCTTC	CAWSVLGFYGYTF
NA	TRBJ1-5	TRBV24-1	NA	TGTGCCATCGGACGAGGTCAGCCCCAGCATTTT	CAIGRGQPQHF
NA	TRBJ2-1	TRBV7-9	NA	TGTGCCAGCAGCTTGGGGGCGACGCGACCGCAGTTCTTC	CASSLGATRPQFF
NA	TRBJ2-2	TRBV6-5	NA	TGTGCCAGCAGTTACTCAAGGTACAACACCGGGGAGCTGTTTTTT	CASSYSRYNTGELFF
NA	TRBJ2-1	TRBV7-3	TRBD2	TGTGCCAGCAGCTTAACGCAGTCTCTAGCGGGCGACAATGAGCAGTTCTTC	CASSLTQSLAGDNEQFF
NA	TRBJ1-1	TRBV5-6	TRBD1	TGTGCCAGCAGCTTGGACCGGACAGGGCCAGCTTTCTTT	CASSLDRTGPAFF
few	TRBJ2-2	TRBV12-3/TRBV12-4	NA	TGTGCCAGCCTTACTAACACCGGGGAGCTGTTTTTT	CASLTNTGELFF
NA	TRBJ2-1	TRBV19	TRBD2	TGTGCCAGTAGTATTGGACTAGCGGGAGTTCACTTTTCGTACAATGAGCAGTTCTTC	CASSIGLAGVHFSYNEQFF
NA	TRBJ2-3	TRBV5-1	TRBD2	TGCGCCAGCAGCTTCGGCACTAGCGGGAGGGCGAGCACAGATACGCAGTATTTT	CASSFGTSGRASTDTQYF
NA	TRBJ1-1	TRBV19	NA	TGTGCCAGTACCCAGACAGGGAACACTGAAGCTTTCTTT	CASTQTGNTEAFF
NA	TRBJ1-5	TRBV11-2	NA	TGTGCCAGCAGCTTAGACAGGGCCAGCAATCAGCCCCAGCATTTT	CASSLDRASNQPQHF
medium-sized	TRBJ2-1	TRBV6-4	TRBD2	TGTGCCAGCAGCCCCTCGGGACTAGCGGGGCACAATGAGCAGTTCTTC	CASSPSGLAGHNEQFF